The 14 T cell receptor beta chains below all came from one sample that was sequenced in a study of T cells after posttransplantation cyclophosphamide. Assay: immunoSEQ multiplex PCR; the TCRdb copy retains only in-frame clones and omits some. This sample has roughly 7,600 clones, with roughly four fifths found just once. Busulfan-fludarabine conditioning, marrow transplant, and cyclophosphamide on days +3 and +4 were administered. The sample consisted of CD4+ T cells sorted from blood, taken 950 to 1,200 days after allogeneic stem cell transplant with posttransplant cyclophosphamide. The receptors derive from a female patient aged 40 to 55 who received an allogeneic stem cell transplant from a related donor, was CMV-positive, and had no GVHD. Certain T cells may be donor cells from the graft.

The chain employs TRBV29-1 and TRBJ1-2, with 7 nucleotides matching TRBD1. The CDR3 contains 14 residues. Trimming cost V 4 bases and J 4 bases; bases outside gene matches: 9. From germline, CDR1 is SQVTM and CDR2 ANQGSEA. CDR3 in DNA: TGCAGCGTTGTCGGGCAGGGGGATTCCTATGGCTACACCTTC. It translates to CSVVGQGDSYGYTF.

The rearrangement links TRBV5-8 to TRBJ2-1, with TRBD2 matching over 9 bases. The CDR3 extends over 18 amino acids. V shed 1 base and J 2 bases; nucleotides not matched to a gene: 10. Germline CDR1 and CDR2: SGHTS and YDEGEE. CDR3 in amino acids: CASSLSRGGLAPYNEQFF. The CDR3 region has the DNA TGTGCCAGCAGCTTGTCCCGTGGGGGACTAGCCCCCTACAATGAGCAGTTCTTC.

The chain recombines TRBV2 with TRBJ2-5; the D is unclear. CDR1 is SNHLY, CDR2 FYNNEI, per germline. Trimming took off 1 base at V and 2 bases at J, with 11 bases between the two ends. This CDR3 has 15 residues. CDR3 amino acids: CASSEDLGAQETQYF. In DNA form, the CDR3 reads TGTGCCAGCAGTGAAGACTTAGGAGCTCAAGAGACCCAGTACTTC.

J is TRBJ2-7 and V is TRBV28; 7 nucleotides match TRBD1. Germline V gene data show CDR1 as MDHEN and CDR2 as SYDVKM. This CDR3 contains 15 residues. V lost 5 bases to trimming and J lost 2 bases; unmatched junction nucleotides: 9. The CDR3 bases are TGTGCCAGCAGTGAGACCGGGACAGCAACCTACGAGCAGTACTTC. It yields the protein CASSETGTATYEQYF.

The CDR3 protein is CATATSGGDNEQFF. The DNA of the CDR3 is TGCGCCACCGCGACTAGCGGGGGGGACAATGAGCAGTTCTTC. The V and J genes are TRBV5-1 and TRBJ2-1; TRBD2 aligns across 14 bases. Losses at the gene ends were 9 bases for V and 5 bases for J; bases not matched to a gene: 4. CDR1 SGHRS and CDR2 YFSETQ come from the germline V gene. CDR3 length equals 14 residues.

CDR3 DNA: TGTGCCAGCAGTTTACTCCAGGGGGCATGGGGCTACACCTTC. It specifies CASSLLQGAWGYTF. V and J are TRBV28 and TRBJ1-2; 8 positions agree with TRBD1. V shed 2 bases and J 8 bases; nucleotides not matched to a gene: 7. The V gene's germline CDR1 is MDHEN and CDR2 SYDVKM. The CDR3 runs to 14 residues.

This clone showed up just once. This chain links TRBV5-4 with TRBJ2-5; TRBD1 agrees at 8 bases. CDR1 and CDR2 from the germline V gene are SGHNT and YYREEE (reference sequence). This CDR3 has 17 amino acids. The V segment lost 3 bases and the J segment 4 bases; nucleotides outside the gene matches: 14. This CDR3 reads CASSWADRGLGGETQYF. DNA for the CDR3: TGTGCCAGCAGCTGGGCCGACAGGGGCCTAGGGGGAGAGACCCAGTACTTC.

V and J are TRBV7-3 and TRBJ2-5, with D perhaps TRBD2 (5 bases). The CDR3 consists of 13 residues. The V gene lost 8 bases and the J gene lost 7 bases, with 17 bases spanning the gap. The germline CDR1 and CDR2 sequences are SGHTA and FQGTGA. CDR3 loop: CASGDRSGGTQYF. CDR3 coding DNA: TGTGCCAGCGGTGATCGGAGCGGTGGGACCCAGTACTTC.

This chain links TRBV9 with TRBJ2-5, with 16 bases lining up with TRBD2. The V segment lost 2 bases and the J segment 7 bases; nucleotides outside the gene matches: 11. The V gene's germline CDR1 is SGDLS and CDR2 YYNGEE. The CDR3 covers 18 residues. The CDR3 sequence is CASSVSVGTSGGAGTQYF. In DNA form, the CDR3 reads TGTGCCAGCAGCGTTTCCGTCGGGACTAGCGGGGGGGCAGGGACCCAGTACTTC.

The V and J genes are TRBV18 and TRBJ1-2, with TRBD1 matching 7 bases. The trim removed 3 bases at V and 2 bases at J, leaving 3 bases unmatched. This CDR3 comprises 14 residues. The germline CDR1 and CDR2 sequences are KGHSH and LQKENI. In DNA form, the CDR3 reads TGTGCCAGCTCACCGACAGGGTCCAACTATGGCTACACCTTC. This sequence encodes CASSPTGSNYGYTF.

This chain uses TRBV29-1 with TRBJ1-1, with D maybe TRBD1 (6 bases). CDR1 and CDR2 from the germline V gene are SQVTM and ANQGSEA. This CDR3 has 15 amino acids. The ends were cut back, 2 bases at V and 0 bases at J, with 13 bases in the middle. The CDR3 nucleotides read TGCAGCGTTGAACTCGTGGGGGCGATGAACACTGAAGCTTTCTTT. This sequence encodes CSVELVGAMNTEAFF.

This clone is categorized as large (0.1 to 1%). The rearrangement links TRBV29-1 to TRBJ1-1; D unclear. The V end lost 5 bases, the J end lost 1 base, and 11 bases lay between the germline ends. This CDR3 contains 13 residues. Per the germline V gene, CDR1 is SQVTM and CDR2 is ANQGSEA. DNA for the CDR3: TGCAGCGTTTCCTCCACTTCGAACACTGAAGCTTTCTTT. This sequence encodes CSVSSTSNTEAFF.

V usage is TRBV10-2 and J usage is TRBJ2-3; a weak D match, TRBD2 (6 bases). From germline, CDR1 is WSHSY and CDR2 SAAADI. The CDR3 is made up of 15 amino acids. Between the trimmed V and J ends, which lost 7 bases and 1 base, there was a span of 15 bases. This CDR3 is CASKVLATGTDTQYF. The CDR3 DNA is TGCGCCAGCAAAGTCCTAGCGACTGGCACAGATACGCAGTATTTT.

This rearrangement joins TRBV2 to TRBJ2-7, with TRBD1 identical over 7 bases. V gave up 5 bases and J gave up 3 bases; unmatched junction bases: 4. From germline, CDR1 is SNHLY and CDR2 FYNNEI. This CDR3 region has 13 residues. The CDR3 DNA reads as TGTGCCAGCAGTAGACAGGGCGGCTACGAGCAGTACTTC. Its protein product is CASSRQGGYEQYF.